Sequencing of this T cell receptor (beta chain) was carried out in a study of blood T cell repertoires in COVID-19. On the study more broadly: COVID-19 samples collected from the United States, Italy and Spain covered acute and convalescent phases.

V trimming: 0 bases; J trimming: 4 bases; junction bases outside the gene matches: 6. Germline V gene data show CDR1 as LNHNV and CDR2 as YYDKDF (reference sequence). The CDR3 runs 16 residues. This clone was found a few times. Participants spanned ages about 18 to 100 years and resided in about two dozen US areas. Categorization into cohorts depended on clinical history that participants reported. Source study methods: Amplifying reference gene primers gave estimates of nucleated cell counts. Assay: immunoSEQ multiplex PCR; the TCRdb copy retains only in-frame clones and omits some. Clone size and V and J calls were adopted from that table, with D and trimming inferred from the DNA. The profile covers about 260,000 clones, with 80% to 90% appearing a single time and 2% to 3% taken by the ten largest.

The source of this sequence is a woman aged 18 to 35 who had recovered from COVID-19. The material sequenced was PBMCs or T cells enriched from blood (not recorded which). The chain uses TRBV15 and TRBJ2-3; 8 bases match TRBD1. The CDR3 DNA follows: TGTGCCACCAGCAGAGACCGCGCAGGGGGCTCAGATACGCAGTATTTT. Translated: CATSRDRAGGSDTQYF.